The clone carrying this T cell receptor (beta chain) was found many times. Hyperthyroidism was newly diagnosed in patients aged 18 to 65 (duration under 2 months). Patients showing uncontrolled infection, other autoimmune disease, pregnancy or lactation were ineligible. Together with thyroid ultrasound, orbital computed tomography, serum thyroxine and TRAb, clinical symptoms were used for diagnoses. TCR beta CDR3 sequences were amplified from RNA transcripts. The study used the HTBI primer set for a first-round RT-PCR of the TCR CDR3. One entry per CDR3 protein results from TCRdb running MiXCR on the multiplex PCR reads. The profile shows approximately 400,000 distinct CDR3 sequences, roughly 12% of them singletons. This entry comes from a study of T cells in Graves' hyperthyroidism and ophthalmopathy. The germline V and J ends were trimmed by 7 bases and 6 bases, with 12 bases remaining between them. The CDR3 covers 12 residues. CDR1 is ENHRY, CDR2 SYGVKD, per germline.

The TCR sequence derives from a man younger than 40 with Graves' hyperthyroidism that later progressed to Graves' ophthalmopathy. This rearrangement joins TRBV10-3 to TRBJ1-1; TRBD1 is a possible D gene (6 bases). The sequenced material came from blood. Here the CDR3 reads CAITEGGPEAFF. In nucleotides, the CDR3 is TGTGCCATCACCGAGGGGGGACCTGAAGCTTTCTTT.